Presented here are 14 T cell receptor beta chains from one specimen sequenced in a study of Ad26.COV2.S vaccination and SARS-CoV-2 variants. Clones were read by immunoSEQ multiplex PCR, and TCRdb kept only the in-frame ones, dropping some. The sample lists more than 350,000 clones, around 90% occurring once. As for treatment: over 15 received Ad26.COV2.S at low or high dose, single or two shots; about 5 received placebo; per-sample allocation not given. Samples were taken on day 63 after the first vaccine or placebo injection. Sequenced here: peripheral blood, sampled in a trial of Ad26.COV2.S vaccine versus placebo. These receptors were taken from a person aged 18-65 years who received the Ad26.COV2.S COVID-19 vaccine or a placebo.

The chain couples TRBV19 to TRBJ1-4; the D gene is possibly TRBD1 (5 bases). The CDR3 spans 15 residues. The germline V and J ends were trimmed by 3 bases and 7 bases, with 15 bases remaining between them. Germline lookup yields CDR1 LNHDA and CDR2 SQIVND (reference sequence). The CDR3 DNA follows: TGTGCCAGTAGTATTATAACGTCGGGACCTGAAAAACTGTTTTTT. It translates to CASSIITSGPEKLFF.

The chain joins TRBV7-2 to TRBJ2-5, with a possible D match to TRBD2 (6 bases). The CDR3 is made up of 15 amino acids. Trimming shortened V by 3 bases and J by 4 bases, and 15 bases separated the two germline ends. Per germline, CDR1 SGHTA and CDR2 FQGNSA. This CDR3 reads CASSFLGGMGETQYF. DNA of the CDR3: TGTGCCAGCAGCTTCCTCGGGGGTATGGGAGAGACCCAGTACTTC.

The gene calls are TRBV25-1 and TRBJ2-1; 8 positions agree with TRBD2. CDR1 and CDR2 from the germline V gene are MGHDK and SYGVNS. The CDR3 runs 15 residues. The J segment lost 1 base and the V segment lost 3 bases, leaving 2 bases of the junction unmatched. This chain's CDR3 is CASSDPSGSYNEQFF. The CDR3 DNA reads TGTGCCAGCAGTGATCCTAGCGGGTCCTACAATGAGCAGTTCTTC.

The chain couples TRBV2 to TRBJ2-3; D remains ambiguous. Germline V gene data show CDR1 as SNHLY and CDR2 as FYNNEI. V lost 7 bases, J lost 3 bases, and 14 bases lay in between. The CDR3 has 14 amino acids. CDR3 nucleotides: TGTGCCAGCACTAAGGCCCGAGGAACAGATACGCAGTATTTT. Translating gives CASTKARGTDTQYF.

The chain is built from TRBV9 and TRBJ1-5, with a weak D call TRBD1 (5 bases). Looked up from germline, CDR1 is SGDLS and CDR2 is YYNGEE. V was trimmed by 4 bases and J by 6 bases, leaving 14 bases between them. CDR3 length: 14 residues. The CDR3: CASSSGGVGQPQHF. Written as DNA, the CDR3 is TGTGCCAGCAGCTCTGGGGGGGTCGGTCAGCCCCAGCATTTT.

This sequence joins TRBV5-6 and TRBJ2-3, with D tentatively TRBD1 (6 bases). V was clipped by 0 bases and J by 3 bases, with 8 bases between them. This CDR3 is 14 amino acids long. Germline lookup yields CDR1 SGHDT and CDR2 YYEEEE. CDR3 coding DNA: TGTGCCAGCAGCTTGGGGACAGTAACAGATACGCAGTATTTT. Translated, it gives CASSLGTVTDTQYF.

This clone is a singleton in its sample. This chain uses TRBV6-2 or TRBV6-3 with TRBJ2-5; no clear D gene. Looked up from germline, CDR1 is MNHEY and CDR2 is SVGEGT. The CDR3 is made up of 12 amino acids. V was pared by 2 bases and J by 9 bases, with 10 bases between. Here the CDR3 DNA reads TGTGCCAGCAGTTACGCGTCCCCGGCCCAGTACTTC. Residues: CASSYASPAQYF.

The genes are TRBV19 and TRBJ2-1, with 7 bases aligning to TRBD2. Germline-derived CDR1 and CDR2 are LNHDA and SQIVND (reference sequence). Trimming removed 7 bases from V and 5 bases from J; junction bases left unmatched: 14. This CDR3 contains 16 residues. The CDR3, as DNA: TGTGCCAGTACCAGGAGGCGGGAGCGTAGCGACAATGAGCAGTTCTTC. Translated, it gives CASTRRRERSDNEQFF.

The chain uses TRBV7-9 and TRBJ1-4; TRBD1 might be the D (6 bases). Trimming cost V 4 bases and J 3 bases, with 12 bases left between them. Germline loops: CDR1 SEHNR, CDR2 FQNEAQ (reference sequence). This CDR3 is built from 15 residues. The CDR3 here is CASSWTDKSNEKLFF. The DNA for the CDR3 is TGTGCCAGCAGCTGGACAGACAAGTCTAATGAAAAACTGTTTTTT.

CDR3 protein: CASPRGGPGDTQYF. The CDR3 nucleotides are TGTGCCAGCCCGAGGGGCGGTCCTGGAGATACGCAGTATTTT. The rearrangement joins TRBV6-5 to TRBJ2-3; the D call may be TRBD1 or TRBD2 (5 bases each). Trimming stripped 8 bases from V and 5 bases from J, with 17 bases between. This CDR3 contains 14 residues. Germline lookup yields CDR1 MNHEY and CDR2 SVGAGI.

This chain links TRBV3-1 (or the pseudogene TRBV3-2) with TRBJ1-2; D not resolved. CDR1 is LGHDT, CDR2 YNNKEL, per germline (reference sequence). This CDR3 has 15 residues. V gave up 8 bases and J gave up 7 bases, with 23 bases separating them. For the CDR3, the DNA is TGTGCCAGCCTAGTTGGAGAAAGGGATAATGGTGGCTACACCTTC. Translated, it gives CASLVGERDNGGYTF.

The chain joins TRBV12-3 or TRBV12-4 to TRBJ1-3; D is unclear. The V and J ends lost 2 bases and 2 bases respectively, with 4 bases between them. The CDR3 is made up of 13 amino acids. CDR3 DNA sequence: TGTGCCAGCAGTTTATTTCCTGGAAACACCATATATTTT. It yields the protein CASSLFPGNTIYF.

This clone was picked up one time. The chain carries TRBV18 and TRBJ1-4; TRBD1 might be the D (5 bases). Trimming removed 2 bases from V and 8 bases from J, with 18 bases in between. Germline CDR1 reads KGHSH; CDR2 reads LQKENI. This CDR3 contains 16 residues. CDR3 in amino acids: CASSPEMGVGGEKLFF. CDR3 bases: TGTGCCAGCTCACCAGAAATGGGGGTCGGTGGCGAAAAACTGTTTTTT.

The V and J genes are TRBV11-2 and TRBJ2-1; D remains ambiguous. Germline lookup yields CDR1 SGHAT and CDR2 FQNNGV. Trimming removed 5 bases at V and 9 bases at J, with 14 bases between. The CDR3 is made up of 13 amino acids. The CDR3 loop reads CASSPPLKSEQFF. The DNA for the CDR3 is TGTGCCAGCAGCCCGCCCCTCAAGAGTGAGCAGTTCTTC.